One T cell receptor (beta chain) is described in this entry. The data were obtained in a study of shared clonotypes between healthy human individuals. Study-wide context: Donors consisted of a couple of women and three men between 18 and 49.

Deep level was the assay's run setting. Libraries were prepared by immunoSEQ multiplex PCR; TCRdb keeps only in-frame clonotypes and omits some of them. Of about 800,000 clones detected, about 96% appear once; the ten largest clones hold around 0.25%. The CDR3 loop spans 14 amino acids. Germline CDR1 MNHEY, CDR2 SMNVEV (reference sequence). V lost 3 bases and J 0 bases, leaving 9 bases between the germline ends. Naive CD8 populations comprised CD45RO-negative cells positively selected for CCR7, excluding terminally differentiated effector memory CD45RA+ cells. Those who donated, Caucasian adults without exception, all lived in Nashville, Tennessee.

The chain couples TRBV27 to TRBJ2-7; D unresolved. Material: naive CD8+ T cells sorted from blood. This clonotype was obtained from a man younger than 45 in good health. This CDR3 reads CASSFVGFSYEQYF. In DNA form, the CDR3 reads TGTGCCAGCAGTTTTGTCGGGTTCTCCTACGAGCAGTACTTC.